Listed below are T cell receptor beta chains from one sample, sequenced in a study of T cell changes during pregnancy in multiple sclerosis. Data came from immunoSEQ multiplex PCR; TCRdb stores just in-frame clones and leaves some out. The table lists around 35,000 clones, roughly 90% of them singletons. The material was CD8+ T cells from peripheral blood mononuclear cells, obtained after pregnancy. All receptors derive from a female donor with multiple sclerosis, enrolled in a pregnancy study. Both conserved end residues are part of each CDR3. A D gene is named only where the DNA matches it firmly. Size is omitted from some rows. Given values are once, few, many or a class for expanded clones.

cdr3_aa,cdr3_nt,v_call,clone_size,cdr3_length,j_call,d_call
CATSTLGQWNEKLFF,TGTGCCACTTCAACCCTGGGACAGTGGAATGAAAAACTGTTTTTT,TRBV10-3,-,15,TRBJ1-4,TRBD1
CASSLAGGQNTGELFF,TGTGCCAGCAGCCTAGCGGGGGGGCAGAACACCGGGGAGCTGTTTTTT,TRBV27,-,16,TRBJ2-2,TRBD2
CASSPSTDTQYF,TGTGCCAGCAGCCCAAGCACAGATACGCAGTATTTT,TRBV5-4,-,12,TRBJ2-3,-
CASSPFPPESSYNEQFF,TGTGCCAGCAGTCCCTTCCCGCCCGAGAGCTCCTACAATGAGCAGTTCTTC,TRBV27,-,17,TRBJ2-1,-
CASNPRKTGSNTQYF,TGTGCCAGCAACCCAAGAAAGACAGGGTCAAATACGCAGTATTTT,TRBV21-1,-,15,TRBJ2-3,-
CASSPPPTAKNIQYF,TGTGCCAGCTCACCACCCCCTACAGCCAAAAACATTCAGTACTTC,TRBV18,-,15,TRBJ2-4,-
CASSPSGGSYNEQFF,TGTGCCAGCAGCCCTAGCGGGGGCTCCTACAATGAGCAGTTCTTC,TRBV5-5,-,15,TRBJ2-1,TRBD2
CASSQGRNYGYTF,TGTGCCAGCAGCCAAGGGCGGAACTATGGCTACACCTTC,TRBV14,many,13,TRBJ1-2,-
CASSNWDSHRAYEQYF,TGTGCCAGCAGCAATTGGGACAGCCATCGAGCCTACGAGCAGTACTTC,TRBV11-2,-,16,TRBJ2-7,TRBD1
CASSHEVGTGSTEAFF,TGCGCCAGCAGCCATGAGGTCGGGACAGGGAGCACTGAAGCTTTCTTT,TRBV4-3,-,16,TRBJ1-1,TRBD1
CASSLYPPGLAGVNTGELFF,TGTGCCAGCAGCCTCTACCCACCGGGACTAGCGGGCGTGAACACCGGGGAGCTGTTTTTT,TRBV6-4,-,20,TRBJ2-2,TRBD2
CASSTQGGETQYF,TGTGCCAGTAGTACGCAGGGTGGGGAGACCCAGTACTTC,TRBV19,-,13,TRBJ2-5,-
CASSSLDATNEKLFF,TGTGCCAGCAGTTCTCTAGATGCAACTAATGAAAAACTGTTTTTT,TRBV27,-,15,TRBJ1-4,-
CASSTTDSPYNEQFF,TGTGCCAGCAGCACAACCGACAGCCCTTACAATGAGCAGTTCTTC,TRBV7-9,-,15,TRBJ2-1,-
CASSLSTEAFF,TGTGCCAGCAGCTTGAGCACTGAAGCTTTCTTT,TRBV13,-,11,TRBJ1-1,-
CASSEAGVGYGYTF,TGTGCCAGCAGTGAGGCAGGGGTTGGCTATGGCTACACCTTC,TRBV2,-,14,TRBJ1-2,-
CASSLRGSGGAGEQFF,TGTGCCAGCAGCCTGAGGGGTAGCGGGGGGGCTGGCGAGCAGTTCTTC,TRBV13,-,16,TRBJ2-1,TRBD2
CASSVVGRRGTDTQYF,TGTGCCAGCAGCGTAGTAGGGCGTAGGGGAACGGATACGCAGTATTTT,TRBV9,-,16,TRBJ2-3,-
CATESAGPLYGYTF,TGTGCCACCGAATCTGCGGGACCCCTCTATGGCTACACCTTC,TRBV6-6,-,14,TRBJ1-2,-
CASSVAGEDTEAFF,TGTGCCAGCAGCGTAGCGGGGGAAGACACTGAAGCTTTCTTT,TRBV9,-,14,TRBJ1-1,-
CASSLDRAFETQYF,TGCGCCAGCAGCTTAGACAGGGCTTTCGAGACCCAGTACTTC,TRBV5-1,-,14,TRBJ2-5,TRBD1
CAISEGLAGDNEQFF,TGTGCCATCTCGGAAGGGCTAGCGGGGGACAATGAGCAGTTCTTC,TRBV10-3,-,15,TRBJ2-1,TRBD2
CASSSRDRGQSGANVLTF,TGTGCCAGCAGCTCTCGGGACAGGGGGCAATCTGGGGCCAACGTCCTGACTTTC,TRBV7-6,-,18,TRBJ2-6,TRBD1
CASSLAGSSRVTGYTF,TGTGCCAGCAGCTTAGCTGGTTCCTCGAGGGTCACTGGCTACACCTTC,TRBV7-2,many,16,TRBJ1-2,-
CASNGGDFSGYAIYF,TGTGCCAGCAACGGGGGGGACTTCTCGGGTTACGCCATATATTTT,TRBV6-1,once,15,TRBJ1-3,-
CAISEDGAVAGELFF,TGTGCCATCAGTGAAGATGGGGCAGTGGCCGGGGAGCTGTTTTTT,TRBV10-3,-,15,TRBJ2-2,-
CASSVSQVTPGSEKLFF,TGTGCCAGCAGTGTCTCCCAGGTAACTCCGGGGAGTGAAAAACTGTTTTTT,TRBV2,-,17,TRBJ1-4,-
CASSLDRLSRQYF,TGTGCCAGCAGTTTGGACAGACTCTCGAGGCAGTACTTC,TRBV27,once,13,TRBJ2-7,-
CATSGFSGDNSPLHF,TGTGCCACCAGCGGATTCTCAGGGGATAATTCACCCCTCCACTTT,TRBV15,once,15,TRBJ1-6,-
CASSLWGGSGANVLTF,TGCGCCAGCAGCTTGTGGGGGGGCTCTGGGGCCAACGTCCTGACTTTC,TRBV5-1,-,16,TRBJ2-6,TRBD2
CASSKRRGHNEQYF,TGTGCCAGCAGCAAAAGAAGGGGGCACAACGAGCAGTACTTC,TRBV21-1,once,14,TRBJ2-7,-
CASSLNRQNLRDTQYF,TGTGCCAGCAGCTTAAACCGACAAAATCTCCGAGATACGCAGTATTTT,TRBV13,once,16,TRBJ2-3,-
CAWSTGTGGKAYEQYF,TGTGCCTGGAGTACCGGGACAGGGGGGAAGGCCTACGAGCAGTACTTC,TRBV30,-,16,TRBJ2-7,TRBD1
CASSLPYGGPTDTQYF,TGTGCCAGCAGTTTACCATACGGGGGACCCACAGATACGCAGTATTTT,TRBV27,-,16,TRBJ2-3,-
CASSPSSATNEKLFF,TGCGCCAGCAGCCCCTCGAGTGCAACTAATGAAAAACTGTTTTTT,TRBV4-3,-,15,TRBJ1-4,-
CSDPSPGQMNTEAFF,TGCAGCGACCCCTCCCCAGGACAGATGAACACTGAAGCTTTCTTT,TRBV29-1,-,15,TRBJ1-1,-
CASSLRRGATYEQYF,TGTGCCAGCAGCTTACGGCGGGGGGCCACCTACGAGCAGTACTTC,TRBV7-2,-,15,TRBJ2-7,TRBD2
CASSMGDEQFF,TGTGCCAGCAGCATGGGCGATGAGCAGTTCTTC,TRBV5-4,-,11,TRBJ2-1,-
CASSYSMYRKNTEAFF,TGTGCCAGCAGTTACTCGATGTACAGGAAGAACACTGAAGCTTTCTTT,TRBV6-5,-,16,TRBJ1-1,-
CATSRPDRVTEAFF,TGTGCCACCAGCAGACCCGACAGGGTTACTGAAGCTTTCTTT,TRBV15,few,14,TRBJ1-1,TRBD1
CASSESGSGQGASYEQYF,TGCGCCAGCAGTGAGTCGGGCTCCGGACAGGGGGCTAGCTACGAGCAGTACTTC,TRBV10-2,-,18,TRBJ2-7,TRBD1
CASSPGGADTGELFF,TGTGCCAGCAGCCCCGGGGGGGCGGACACCGGGGAGCTGTTTTTT,TRBV7-3,-,15,TRBJ2-2,TRBD2
CSVRAGNFYEQYF,TGCAGCGTTAGAGCGGGGAACTTCTACGAGCAGTACTTC,TRBV29-1,-,13,TRBJ2-7,TRBD2
CAISDGQGDTF,TGTGCCATCAGTGACGGACAGGGGGACACCTTC,TRBV10-3,-,11,TRBJ1-2,TRBD1
CASSWTEPTYNSPLHF,TGTGCCAGCAGTTGGACAGAACCTACTTATAATTCACCCCTCCACTTT,TRBV27,once,16,TRBJ1-6,-
CTSSQGYGGQGNQPQHF,TGCACCAGCAGCCAAGGCTACGGGGGGCAGGGGAATCAGCCCCAGCATTTT,TRBV1,once,17,TRBJ1-5,-
CASSSDSNTEAFF,TGTGCCAGCAGCTCGGACAGTAACACTGAAGCTTTCTTT,TRBV13,few,13,TRBJ1-1,-
CASSVGDNPGQPQHF,TGTGCCAGCAGCGTAGGGGACAATCCGGGTCAGCCCCAGCATTTT,TRBV9,-,15,TRBJ1-5,-
CASSLGKGSNQPQHF,TGTGCCAGCAGCCTTGGGAAGGGGAGCAATCAGCCCCAGCATTTT,TRBV13,-,15,TRBJ1-5,-
CASSPDGGTEAFF,TGTGCCAGCAGCCCTGACGGGGGGACTGAAGCTTTCTTT,TRBV13,once,13,TRBJ1-1,-
CASSLSGGFYGYTF,TGCGCCAGCAGTTTATCGGGCGGGTTCTATGGCTACACCTTC,TRBV27,-,14,TRBJ1-2,-
CASIEGVGASFEQYF,TGTGCCAGCATCGAAGGGGTAGGGGCCTCTTTCGAGCAGTACTTC,TRBV6-1,-,15,TRBJ2-7,-